This TCR beta chain was sequenced for a study of T cell responses to AZD1222 COVID-19 vaccine. Study-wide points: In the spike-specific TCR repertoire, nearly half reportedly target unmutated variant regions.

Sequencing was performed with immunoSEQ multiplex PCR; in TCRdb, only in-frame clones are kept and a portion is missing. The sample records some 120,000 clones, approximately 90% being singletons. A word on this clone: What it recognizes is unknown.

V shed 1 base and J shed 10 bases, with 8 bases lying between them. CDR1 is SGHVS and CDR2 is FQNEAQ in the germline V gene. The CDR3 consists of 13 residues. This sample comprised peripheral blood, obtained on day 0 of AZD1222 vaccination. The chain links TRBV7-8 to TRBJ1-6; D not certain. The clonotype comes from an adult in good health. The CDR3, as DNA: TGTGCCAGCAGCTTAGGGGGTACCTCACCCCTCCACTTT. Protein: CASSLGGTSPLHF.